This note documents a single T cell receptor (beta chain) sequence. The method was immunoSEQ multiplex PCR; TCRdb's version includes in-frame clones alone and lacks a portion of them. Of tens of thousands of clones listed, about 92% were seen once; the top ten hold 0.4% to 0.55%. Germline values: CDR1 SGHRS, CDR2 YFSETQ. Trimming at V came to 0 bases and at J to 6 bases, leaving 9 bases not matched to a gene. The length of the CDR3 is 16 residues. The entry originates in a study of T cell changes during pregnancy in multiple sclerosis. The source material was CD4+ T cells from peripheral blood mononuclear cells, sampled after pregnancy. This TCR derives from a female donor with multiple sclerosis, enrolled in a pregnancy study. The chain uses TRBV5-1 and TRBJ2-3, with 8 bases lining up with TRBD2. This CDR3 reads CASSLGSTGGEDTQYF. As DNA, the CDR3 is TGCGCCAGCAGCTTGGGGTCGACGGGAGGGGAGGATACGCAGTATTTT. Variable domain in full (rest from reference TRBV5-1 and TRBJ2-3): KAGVTQTPRYLIKTRGQQVTLSCSPISGHRSVSWYQQTPGQGLQFLFEYFSETQRNKGNFPGRFSGRQFSNSRSEMNVSTLELGDSALYLCASSLGSTGGEDTQYFGPGTRLTVL.